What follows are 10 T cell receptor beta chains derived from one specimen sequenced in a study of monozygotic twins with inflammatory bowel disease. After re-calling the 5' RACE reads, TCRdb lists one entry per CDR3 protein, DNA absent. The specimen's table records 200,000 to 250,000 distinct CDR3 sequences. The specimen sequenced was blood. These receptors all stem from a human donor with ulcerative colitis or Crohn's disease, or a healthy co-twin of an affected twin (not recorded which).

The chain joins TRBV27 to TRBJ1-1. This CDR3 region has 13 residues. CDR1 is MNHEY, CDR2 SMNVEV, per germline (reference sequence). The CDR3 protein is CASSLSRNTEAFF.

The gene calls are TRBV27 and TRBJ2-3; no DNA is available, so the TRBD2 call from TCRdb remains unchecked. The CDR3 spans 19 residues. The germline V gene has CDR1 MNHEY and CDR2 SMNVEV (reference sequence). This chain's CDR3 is CASSLLSLTSGGYTDTQYF.

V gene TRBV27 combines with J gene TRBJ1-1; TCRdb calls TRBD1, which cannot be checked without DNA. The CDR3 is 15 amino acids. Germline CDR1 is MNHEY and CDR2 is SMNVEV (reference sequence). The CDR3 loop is CASYPGQEPNTEAFF.

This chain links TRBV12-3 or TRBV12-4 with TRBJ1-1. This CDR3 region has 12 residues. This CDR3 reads CASSWENTEAFF.

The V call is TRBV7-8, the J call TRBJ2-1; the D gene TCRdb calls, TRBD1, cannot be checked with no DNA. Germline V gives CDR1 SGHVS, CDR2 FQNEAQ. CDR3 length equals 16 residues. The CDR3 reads CASSPGRTGVYNEQFF. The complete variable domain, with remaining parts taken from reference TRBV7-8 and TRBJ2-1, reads GAGVSQSPRYKVAKRGQDVALRCDPISGHVSLFWYQQALGQGPEFLTYFQNEAQLDKSGLPSDRFFAERPEGSVSTLKIQRTQQEDSAVYLCASSPGRTGVYNEQFFGPGTRLTVL.

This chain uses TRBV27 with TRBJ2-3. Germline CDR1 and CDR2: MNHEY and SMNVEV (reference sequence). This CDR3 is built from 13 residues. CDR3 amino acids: CASSLGRADTQYF.

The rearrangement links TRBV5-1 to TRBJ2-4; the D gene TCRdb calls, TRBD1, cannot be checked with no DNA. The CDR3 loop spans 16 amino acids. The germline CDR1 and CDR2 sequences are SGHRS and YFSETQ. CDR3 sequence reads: CASSLEGRGAKNIQYF.

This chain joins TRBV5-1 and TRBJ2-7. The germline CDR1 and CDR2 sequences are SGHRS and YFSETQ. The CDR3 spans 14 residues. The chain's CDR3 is CASSRGQSSYEQYF. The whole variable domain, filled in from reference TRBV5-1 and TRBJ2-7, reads KAGVTQTPRYLIKTRGQQVTLSCSPISGHRSVSWYQQTPGQGLQFLFEYFSETQRNKGNFPGRFSGRQFSNSRSEMNVSTLELGDSALYLCASSRGQSSYEQYFGPGTRLTVT.

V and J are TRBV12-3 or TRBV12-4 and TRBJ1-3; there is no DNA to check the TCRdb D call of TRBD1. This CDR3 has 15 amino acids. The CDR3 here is CASSLTEGTGNTIYF.

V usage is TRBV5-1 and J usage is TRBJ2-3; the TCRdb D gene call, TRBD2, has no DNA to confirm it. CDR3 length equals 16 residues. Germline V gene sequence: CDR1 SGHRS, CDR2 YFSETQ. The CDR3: CASSGGASGVTDTQYF. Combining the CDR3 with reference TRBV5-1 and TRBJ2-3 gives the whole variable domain KAGVTQTPRYLIKTRGQQVTLSCSPISGHRSVSWYQQTPGQGLQFLFEYFSETQRNKGNFPGRFSGRQFSNSRSEMNVSTLELGDSALYLCASSGGASGVTDTQYFGPGTRLTVL.